These T cell receptor beta chains were read from a single sample in a study of early T cells in non-severe SARS-CoV-2 infection. TCRdb re-called the 5' RACE reads through MiXCR, storing one row per CDR3 protein. Of fewer than 55,000 distinct CDR3 sequences detected, 4% to 4.5% appear once; the ten largest clones hold less than 4%. The sequencing input was whole blood. The receptors originated from an adult who was a healthcare worker with PCR-confirmed SARS-CoV-2 infection or an uninfected control (not recorded which). The CDR3 runs from the conserved cysteine through the conserved F or W. The D gene is left open where the match is weak. Some rows have no size entry. The others give once, few or many, or a class for an expanded clone.

>TRBD2|TRBJ2-3|many|TRBV15
TGTGCCACCACCAAAGAATCTGGACTAGCGGGAGCGGGAGATACGCAGTATTTT
CATTKESGLAGAGDTQYF
>.|TRBJ1-1|many|TRBV30
TGTGCCTGGAGTGGACGAGGGTATAACACTGAAGCTTTCTTT
CAWSGRGYNTEAFF
>TRBD1|TRBJ1-4|many|TRBV4-1
TGCGCCAGCAGCCAAGATGCCGTTCGACAGGGGCGAGAAAAACTGTTTTTT
CASSQDAVRQGREKLFF
>TRBD2|TRBJ2-1|many|TRBV7-6
TGTGCCAGCAGCTTAGGGGTCTCGGGACTAGCCCATAATGAGCAGTTCTTC
CASSLGVSGLAHNEQFF
>TRBD1|TRBJ2-5|many|TRBV4-2
TGTGCCAGCAGCCAAGATTTTCTAGGGGGCGAGACCCAGTACTTC
CASSQDFLGGETQYF
>.|TRBJ2-5|once|TRBV18
TGTGCCAGCTCACCACCAGGGGTGGAGACCCAGTACTTC
CASSPPGVETQYF
>.|TRBJ2-7|many|TRBV18
TGTGCCAGCTCACCAGGGAGCGAAAAGCAGTACTTC
CASSPGSEKQYF
>.|TRBJ2-3|few|TRBV11-2
TGTGCCAGCAGCGGGGTCCCAGATACGCAGTATTTT
CASSGVPDTQYF
>.|TRBJ1-1|once|TRBV10-2
TGCGCCAGCAGTGGCCTACTGGGACAGAACACTGAAGCTTTCTTT
CASSGLLGQNTEAFF
>.|TRBJ2-4|few|TRBV19
TGTGCCACCACCCCAGGGGAATTGACGGCCAAAAACATTCAGTACTTC
CATTPGELTAKNIQYF
>.|TRBJ1-2|many|TRBV2
TGTGCCAGCAGTGATAGACTGGGGCGCTATGGCTACACCTTC
CASSDRLGRYGYTF
>TRBD1|TRBJ1-4|many|TRBV20-1
TGCAGTGCTATGTCCCGGGACAGGGGTGTGGGGGAAAAACTGTTTTTT
CSAMSRDRGVGEKLFF
>.|TRBJ2-3|many|TRBV7-3
TGTGCCAGCAGTCCACAGGCTGGACTTCTCACAGATACGCAGTATTTT
CASSPQAGLLTDTQYF
>TRBD2|TRBJ2-3|many|TRBV9
TGTGCCAGCAGCCCGGGACTAGCGGGGGGCACAGATACGCAGTATTTT
CASSPGLAGGTDTQYF
>.|TRBJ2-7|many|TRBV27
TGTGCCAGCAGTTTATTAGGAGGGGCCAGCTCCTACGAGCAGTACTTC
CASSLLGGASSYEQYF
>TRBD1|TRBJ1-6|few|TRBV12-3/TRBV12-4
TGTGCCAGCAAGTTGGGGTCGGGACAGCCATCACCCCTCCACTTT
CASKLGSGQPSPLHF
>.|TRBJ2-7|many|TRBV7-2
TGTGCCAGCAGCTTAGTGTACGGGGCATCCTACGAGCAGTACTTC
CASSLVYGASYEQYF
>.|TRBJ2-5|many|TRBV24-1
TGTGCCACCAGTTCCTCAGCAGACGTGGAGACCCAGTACTTC
CATSSSADVETQYF
>TRBD2|TRBJ2-2|.|TRBV5-4
TGTGCCAGCAGCTCCCTTAGCGGGAGTAGCGGGGAGCTGTTTTTT
CASSSLSGSSGELFF
>.|TRBJ2-1|many|TRBV7-9
TGTGCCAGCAGCTTAGAAGCGGGCCCGAGCAGTGAGCAGTTCTTC
CASSLEAGPSSEQFF
>TRBD1|TRBJ2-1|many|TRBV20-1
TGCAGTGCTAATGACCGGGACAGCCTCTCCTACAATGAGCAGTTCTTC
CSANDRDSLSYNEQFF
>.|TRBJ2-5|many|TRBV7-3
TGTGCCAGCAGCTTATACGGGAGAGGAGAGACCCAGTACTTC
CASSLYGRGETQYF
>TRBD1|TRBJ2-3|many|TRBV12-3/TRBV12-4
TGTGCCAGCAGAAAGACCGGGACAGATGGAGATACGCAGTATTTT
CASRKTGTDGDTQYF
>TRBD1|TRBJ1-4|many|TRBV27
TGTGCCAGCAGTTCCACGGACAGGGGGCCGGAAAAACTGTTTTTT
CASSSTDRGPEKLFF
>.|TRBJ1-1|many|TRBV7-2
TGTGCCAGCAGCCCCCCCGGGACACAGATGAACACTGAAGCTTTCTTT
CASSPPGTQMNTEAFF
>.|TRBJ2-1|many|TRBV27
TGTGCCAGCAGTTTAGGCCTTTACAATGAGCAGTTCTTC
CASSLGLYNEQFF
>.|TRBJ2-7|few|TRBV30
TGTGCCTGGAGTGCGACCCACCCTTTCGAGCAGTACTTC
CAWSATHPFEQYF
>.|TRBJ2-3|.|TRBV7-3
TGTGCCAGCAGGGGCGGGGGCACAGATACGCAGTATTTT
CASRGGGTDTQYF
>.|TRBJ1-6|many|TRBV12-3/TRBV12-4
TGTGCCAGCAGCCTCATGTCATATTCACCCCTCCACTTT
CASSLMSYSPLHF
>TRBD1|TRBJ1-4|many|TRBV27
TGTGCCAGCAGTTTATCCAGACAGGGTAACGAAAAACTGTTTTTT
CASSLSRQGNEKLFF
>.|TRBJ1-2|many|TRBV12-3/TRBV12-4
TGTGCCAGCACCCAGGGGACAACCGGCTACACCTTC
CASTQGTTGYTF
>.|TRBJ1-5|few|TRBV7-8
TGTGCCAGCAGCTTGCCGGGGAATCAGCCCCAGCATTTT
CASSLPGNQPQHF
>.|TRBJ2-2|many|TRBV9
TGTGCCAGCAGCGTAAATCCCTCCACAGGGTCGGTTGGCACCGGGGAGCTGTTTTTT
CASSVNPSTGSVGTGELFF
>.|TRBJ1-3|many|TRBV11-2
TGTGCCAGCAGCCGCGACTTATACGACACCATATATTTT
CASSRDLYDTIYF
>.|TRBJ2-7|many|TRBV6-1
TGTGCCAGCAGTGAGGTCGCAAGCATCTACGAGCAGTACTTC
CASSEVASIYEQYF
>.|TRBJ2-2|many|TRBV7-6
TGTGCCAGCAGCGCCCTCGACAGAGCAACAGCGAACACCGGGGAGCTGTTTTTT
CASSALDRATANTGELFF
>.|TRBJ1-1|many|TRBV7-9
TGTGCCAGCAGCTTAACTGGCACTGAAGCTTTCTTT
CASSLTGTEAFF
>.|TRBJ1-6|many|TRBV27
TGTGCCAGCAGTCCCCACCCGGACAGAAATTCACCCCTCCACTTT
CASSPHPDRNSPLHF
>.|TRBJ1-1|many|TRBV18
TGTGCCAGCTCACTCGGGACGGAGAACACGAACACTGAAGCTTTCTTT
CASSLGTENTNTEAFF